This T cell receptor beta chain was found in a study of cytotoxic CD8 clonotypes in ibrutinib-treated CLL (dated by TCRdb to the early 2020s). With respect to the entire study: The cohort had 11 relapsed/refractory and 15 treatment-naive patients; 17 to 18 were IGHV unmutated. Responses were partial in around 25 patients and complete in 2; after median 68 months follow-up, around 15 stayed in remission and about twelve progressed. Samples at response were collected after a median of 12 months of treatment, with a range of about 6 to 36 months. Samples averaged around 280,000 productive templates and 90,000 to 100,000 productive rearrangements. Of the 86 people in the trial, around 26 had longitudinal samples available. Cryopreserved peripheral blood mononuclear cells were collected at three points: before therapy, at response, and at either sustained remission or disease progression. Every sample from remission and from progressive disease was obtained while the patients were still on ibrutinib. The full study reports these points: Sampling times were not matched between patients in sustained remission and patients whose disease was progressing, and lymph node repertoires were not examined. Baseline clonality exceeded that of age-matched healthy donors and correlated strongly with circulating CD8+ T-cell counts. Public clonotypes were rare and either contracted or stayed stable during treatment, and the rise in clonality at ibrutinib response reflected the expansion of private clonotypes. Clonality increased at ibrutinib response, stayed stable in sustained remission, and fell back toward baseline at progression.

As concerns this clone: Its antigen specificity is not known. Per-nucleotide qualities are absent, and no much larger clonotype sits a single base away.

The goal of deep resolution MiSeq sequencing was a depth between 1 in 1 million and 1 in 200,000 T cells, and coverage averaged 10x per clonotype. The immunoSEQ hsTCRB Kit was used to generate the TCR beta libraries. In the source study's methods: The data were analyzed with ImmunoSEQ Analyzer and ImmunoSEQ Data Assistant, and V, D and J gene assignments followed IMGT definitions. Clonality was computed as one minus normalized Shannon entropy of productive rearrangement frequencies, ranging from 0 to 1. Only overrepresented clonotypes making up at least 0.05% of each patient's repertoire were included in the public clonotype analysis. Approximately 12 age-matched healthy donor repertoires from immuneACCESS were used as controls for clonality. In TCRdb, the immuneACCESS table is reduced to in-frame sequences with V and J assigned. These tables do not hold every clone; where another copy was compared, an unresolved V gene accounts for under half, and the others remain unexplained. Clone size and the V and J calls come from that table; the DNA yielded D and trimming. This sample gives some 350,000 clones in total; 67% of them show up just once. About 5.9% of the sample goes to the ten largest clones.

For TCR beta library preparation, roughly 2 micrograms of genomic DNA were extracted from the cryopreserved PBMCs. Longitudinal blood samples from CLL patients receiving ibrutinib monotherapy were subjected to high-throughput TCR beta sequencing. The patients took part in an open-label, single-center phase 2 trial of ibrutinib monotherapy. Via the germline V gene, CDR1 is SGDLS and CDR2 YYNGEE. Trimming leaves V shorter by 7 bases and J shorter by 3 bases, with the junction holding 8 bases beyond the gene matches. The CDR3 starts with the cysteine, ends with the phenylalanine, and has 15 residues. This entry keeps only the CDR3 DNA: 45 bases, framed from base 1.

The sample was PBMCs, taken after 36 months of ibrutinib treatment. The chain is assembled from TRBV9 and TRBJ1-4; TRBD1 lines up with 8 middle nucleotides. The clonotype was recovered from a human donor with chronic lymphocytic leukemia. The CDR3 here reads CASGRGPVANEKLFF. The sequenced DNA: TGTGCCAGCGGCAGGGGGCCGGTAGCTAATGAAAAACTGTTTTTT. The CDR3, completed at both ends by the reference TRBV9 and TRBJ1-4 genes, gives the full variable domain DSGVTQTPKHLITATGQRVTLRCSPRSGDLSVYWYQQSLDQGLQFLIQYYNGEERAKGNILERFSAQQFPDLHSELNLSSLELGDSALYFCASGRGPVANEKLFFGSGTQLSVL.